The clone carrying this T cell receptor (beta chain) was recorded a few times. Losses at the gene ends were 0 bases for V and 8 bases for J; bases not matched to a gene: 8. The CDR3 extends over 15 amino acids. Looked up from germline, CDR1 is DFQATT and CDR2 is SNEGSKA (reference sequence). The entry originates in a study of identical twins. TCRdb reprocessed the 5' RACE reads with MiXCR, giving one entry per CDR3 protein. The table lists 200,000 to 250,000 distinct CDR3 sequences, about 7.5% of them singletons. This sample was also put to use in a study of yellow fever vaccine responses in identical twins.

The origin of this receptor is a woman aged 18-29 years in good health. The sequenced sample consisted of memory (CD45RO+) T cells sorted from blood. The rearrangement joins TRBV20-1 to TRBJ2-4, with 9 bases lining up with TRBD1. This CDR3 reads CSARDLGTGSHIQYF. CDR3 bases: TGCAGTGCTAGAGACCTAGGGACAGGGAGCCACATTCAGTACTTC.